These T cell receptor beta chains were read from a single sample in a study of CD8 T cells in ankylosing spondylitis. TCRdb recomputed calls from the 5' RACE reads with MiXCR, one row per CDR3 protein. The data contain hundreds of thousands of distinct CDR3 sequences, about 10% of them singletons. The sample was blood, either unsorted or a sorted T cell fraction (not recorded which). Every receptor here comes from a male donor with ankylosing spondylitis. CDR3s include the opening cysteine and the closing phenylalanine or tryptophan. The order of the fields is CDR3 DNA, CDR3 protein, D gene, clone size, V gene, J gene. A D gene is named only where the DNA matches it firmly. Some rows mark clone size as missing; the rest say once, few, many or name a class of expanded clone.

CDR3nt: TGTGCCAGCGCGAGCGGGGAGCTGTTTTTT; CDR3aa: CASASGELFF; d_gene: -; abundance: -; v_gene: TRBV18; j_gene: TRBJ2-2
CDR3nt: TGCGCCAGCAGCTTGGCCATAGGGAGAATGAACACTGAAGCTTTCTTT; CDR3aa: CASSLAIGRMNTEAFF; d_gene: -; abundance: -; v_gene: TRBV5-1; j_gene: TRBJ1-1
CDR3nt: TGTGCCAGCAGCCCACCCGGGGGGTATACGCAGTATTTT; CDR3aa: CASSPPGGYTQYF; d_gene: TRBD2; abundance: -; v_gene: TRBV7-3; j_gene: TRBJ2-3
CDR3nt: TGCAGTGCTAGTCAGGGCTTGAACACTGAAGCTTTCTTT; CDR3aa: CSASQGLNTEAFF; d_gene: -; abundance: many; v_gene: TRBV20-1; j_gene: TRBJ1-1
CDR3nt: TGTGCCAGCAGCACGGACGGAAGAAATCAGCCCCAGCATTTT; CDR3aa: CASSTDGRNQPQHF; d_gene: -; abundance: many; v_gene: TRBV5-6; j_gene: TRBJ1-5
CDR3nt: TGTGCCAGCCTTGGTCCGCGCCCCCAAGAGACCCAGTACTTC; CDR3aa: CASLGPRPQETQYF; d_gene: -; abundance: -; v_gene: TRBV2; j_gene: TRBJ2-5
CDR3nt: TGCAGTGCTAGCCAGAGCTCCTATAATTCACCCCTCCACTTT; CDR3aa: CSASQSSYNSPLHF; d_gene: -; abundance: many; v_gene: TRBV20-1; j_gene: TRBJ1-6
CDR3nt: TGTGCCAGCAGCTTCCTAGCGAGAGCCCAAGAGACCCAGTACTTC; CDR3aa: CASSFLARAQETQYF; d_gene: -; abundance: -; v_gene: TRBV7-2; j_gene: TRBJ2-5
CDR3nt: TGTGCCAGCAGTGGGGACTTGTGGGGGACTGAAGCTTTCTTT; CDR3aa: CASSGDLWGTEAFF; d_gene: -; abundance: -; v_gene: TRBV25-1; j_gene: TRBJ1-1
CDR3nt: TGTGCCAGCAGACCCCCTTTTGGCGGGAGGGCCTCAAATACGCAGTATTTT; CDR3aa: CASRPPFGGRASNTQYF; d_gene: TRBD2; abundance: few; v_gene: TRBV6-2/TRBV6-3; j_gene: TRBJ2-3
CDR3nt: TGCAGTGCTAGTGACTACGAGCAGTACTTC; CDR3aa: CSASDYEQYF; d_gene: -; abundance: few; v_gene: TRBV20-1; j_gene: TRBJ2-7
CDR3nt: TGCAGCGTTTCTGGACAGGGTGTCTCTGGGGCCAACGTCCTGACTTTC; CDR3aa: CSVSGQGVSGANVLTF; d_gene: TRBD1; abundance: few; v_gene: TRBV29-1; j_gene: TRBJ2-6
CDR3nt: TGTGCCAGCAGCTTTCAGGGGCCGAACACTGAAGCTTTCTTT; CDR3aa: CASSFQGPNTEAFF; d_gene: -; abundance: many; v_gene: TRBV7-9; j_gene: TRBJ1-1
CDR3nt: TGCGCCAGCAGCCAATCCCCACAGGGGCCGGGGGAGACCCAGTACTTC; CDR3aa: CASSQSPQGPGETQYF; d_gene: TRBD1; abundance: few; v_gene: TRBV4-3; j_gene: TRBJ2-5
CDR3nt: TGCAGTGCTATGGGGGCCCCTAATGAAAAACTGTTTTTT; CDR3aa: CSAMGAPNEKLFF; d_gene: -; abundance: few; v_gene: TRBV20-1; j_gene: TRBJ1-4
CDR3nt: TGTGCCAGCAGGTCAGGGGGTACGCAGTATTTT; CDR3aa: CASRSGGTQYF; d_gene: TRBD1; abundance: -; v_gene: TRBV12-3/TRBV12-4; j_gene: TRBJ2-3